Here is one T cell receptor beta chain with its context. This clonotype showed up many times. The target of this receptor is not known. The sample holds no much larger clone one base away, and base qualities are not on file. The sample originates from a study of blood T cells in healthy people across ages (dated by TCRdb to between 2014 and 2017). For the study in its entirety: Template switching captured roughly one uniquely barcoded TCR beta cDNA molecule per two T cells in model experiments. To track age-related changes in TCR beta repertoire diversity, the study relied on deep sequencing normalized with unique cDNA molecular identifiers. The study analyzed two additional independent replicas of 1 million unique cDNA reads from the same blood draw for two donors, one aged 18 to 30 and one aged 80 or older. Four age groups were formed from the donors: young (average roughly 15 years), middle-aged (approximately 40), aged (around 62) and long-lived (more than 75). Study-level results and caveats: Bulk unsorted PBMC profiling prevented conclusive comparison of naive and antigen-experienced compartments. Observed TCR beta diversity correlated strongly with the percentage of naive T cells measured by flow cytometry. Observed TCR beta diversity per million T cells fell roughly linearly with age, and a significant reduction was already apparent by age about 38. Estimates of total diversity based on one million sequenced T cells were regarded as lower bounds and as underestimates. The long-lived group showed more naive CD4+ T cells, fewer expanded clones and increased TCR diversity than the aged group, suggesting age selection. Because donor CMV infection status was unknown, age-related changes in expanded clonotypes were potentially confounded.

Preparation of the library involved 5' RACE. This sample was sequenced with an Illumina HiSeq 2500. A second PCR of about 6 to 12 cycles was run with a J-beta primer mix and a sample-barcoded 5' primer. A template-switch 5' adaptor carrying 12 random nucleotides introduced a unique molecular identifier onto each TCR beta cDNA molecule. Each sample yielded at least 2.5 million CDR3-containing paired-end reads. First-strand cDNA was synthesized from all RNA with the Mint cDNA synthesis kit, primed by a TRBC-specific oligonucleotide. All cDNA was treated with uracil-DNA glycosylase and then went through a first 18-cycle PCR with the universal primers M1SS and BC2_uni_R. Regarding the original processing steps: For normalization, 1 million high-quality reads were randomly selected from each sample, with every read carrying a distinct molecular identifier. Reads with shared molecular identifiers were discarded instead of being binned into consensus sequences. MiTCR, with a Q25 quality threshold and the strictest error-elimination algorithm, was used for CDR3 identification, clonotype clustering and error correction. Lower-bound total TCR beta diversity was estimated with a nonparametric unseen species model using Euler transformation. TCRdb handled the public reads itself, with Q25 trimming in fastp and clone calling in MiXCR, and kept productive beta chains. CDR3 protein sequences are deduplicated, and each keeps its most common genes and DNA. The V and J calls reflect TCRdb's pipeline rather than the authors' work. The sample yields 750,000 to 950,000 distinct CDR3 sequences; about 29% were counted once. Roughly 10% of the sample is in the top ten clones.

The donors were roughly 39 Caucasian individuals from Russia, aged roughly 6 to 100 years, who were systemically healthy. Each donor gave 9 to 10 milliliters of peripheral blood, collected into EDTA-treated Vacutainer tubes. Ficoll-Paque density-gradient centrifugation was used to isolate PBMCs, with at least 6.5 million per sample. Total RNA was extracted from PBMCs with Trizol reagent, with at least 5.5 micrograms obtained per sample. Naive CD45RAhigh/CD27high T cell percentages were measured by flow cytometry on a PBMC aliquot from every donor. Via the germline V gene, CDR1 is SGHVS and CDR2 FQNEAQ. The CDR3 runs 17 residues from the cysteine to the phenylalanine. Only the CDR3 DNA stays, 51 bases, in frame from base 1. V and J are trimmed by 5 bases and 2 bases, and the gene matches miss 8 bases of the junction. In addition, the sample was reused for a study of T cells of mothers and their children. From the second report: Nine systemically healthy Caucasian individuals served as donors, namely three mothers together with their six children. cDNA synthesis used all of the extracted RNA, with roughly 1.5 ug of RNA in each 15 ul reaction. Sample barcodes and 2-4 random nucleotides were added via the M1S primer in the second PCR. Each mother yielded over 8 million TCR beta CDR3 reads and each child roughly 3.1 million reads. TCR recombination output is similarly shaped by thymic selection in related and unrelated pairs, with a minor effect exerted by inherited differences. Normalized repertoire overlap was always slightly but never significantly higher in related than unrelated mother-child pairs. With a sensitivity of approximately 92 clones per million clonotypes, no persistent microchimeric T cell clones were detected. To look for features that set related mother-child pairs apart from unrelated individuals, the researchers ran deep NGS to compare the TCR beta repertoires of mothers and children. The mean age was 40 +/- 4 years for the mothers and approximately 11 +/- 4 years for the children. After adapters were ligated using NEBNext reagents, the libraries underwent 100+100 nt paired-end sequencing on an Illumina HiSeq 2000. Mother and child libraries were prepared a month apart and sequenced in separate runs to prevent cross-contamination. Between roughly 500,000 and 2,300,000 distinct TCR beta clonotypes were identified per donor. Naive TCR beta clonotypes were estimated from low-frequency clonotypes matched to each donor's FACS-determined naive share, without sorting.

Input material: blood. The sequence derives from a woman aged 40 to 50 in good health. The V and J segments used are TRBV7-8 and TRBJ2-3, and 12 bases in between align with TRBD2. This receptor has the CDR3 CASSQRTSGGFTDTQYF. The DNA sequence follows: TGTGCCAGCAGCCAAAGAACTAGCGGGGGGTTCACAGATACGCAGTATTTT.